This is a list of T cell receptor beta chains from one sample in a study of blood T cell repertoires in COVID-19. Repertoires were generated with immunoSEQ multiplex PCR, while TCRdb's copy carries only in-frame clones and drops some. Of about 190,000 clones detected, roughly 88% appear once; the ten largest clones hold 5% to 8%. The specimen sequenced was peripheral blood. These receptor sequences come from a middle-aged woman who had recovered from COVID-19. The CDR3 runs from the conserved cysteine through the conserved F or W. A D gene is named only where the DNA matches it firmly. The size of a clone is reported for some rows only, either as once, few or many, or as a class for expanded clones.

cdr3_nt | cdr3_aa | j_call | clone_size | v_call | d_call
TGCAGCGTTGAAGTCAGTGGGACTAGCGGGAGTTTAGGCGAGCAGTACTTC | CSVEVSGTSGSLGEQYF | TRBJ2-7 | - | TRBV29-1 | TRBD2
TGTGCCAGCAGTCAAGCCGGGACTTCGCAGTATTTT | CASSQAGTSQYF | TRBJ2-3 | - | TRBV12-3/TRBV12-4 | -
TGCGCCAGCAGCTTGGTTCTAGGGGAGGACACTGAAGCTTTCTTT | CASSLVLGEDTEAFF | TRBJ1-1 | - | TRBV5-1 | -
TGTGCCAGCAGCACGGGACTAAACAATGAGCAGTTCTTC | CASSTGLNNEQFF | TRBJ2-1 | - | TRBV7-2 | TRBD2
TGTGCCAGCAGTTTGACAAACTCCTACGAGCAGTACTTC | CASSLTNSYEQYF | TRBJ2-7 | - | TRBV12-3/TRBV12-4 | -
TGCGCCAGCAGCCTTGATGGGCGGGATCTAGAGCAGTACTTC | CASSLDGRDLEQYF | TRBJ2-7 | - | TRBV5-1 | -
TGTGCCAGCAGGACTAGCGGCACAGATACGCAGTATTTT | CASRTSGTDTQYF | TRBJ2-3 | - | TRBV28 | TRBD2
TGCAGCGTTGATGGGGGACTAGAGATGGTCACAGATACGCAGTATTTT | CSVDGGLEMVTDTQYF | TRBJ2-3 | - | TRBV29-1 | TRBD2
TGTGCCAGCAGCTTAGATGGACTAGATCCCCTCACCCTACATGAGCAGTTCTTC | CASSLDGLDPLTLHEQFF | TRBJ2-1 | - | TRBV7-8 | TRBD2
TGCAGTGCCCTACCCGCGGGGACGCAGTATTTT | CSALPAGTQYF | TRBJ2-3 | - | TRBV20-1 | -
TGTGCCAGCTCACCAACGGTTGACACTGAAGCTTTCTTT | CASSPTVDTEAFF | TRBJ1-1 | - | TRBV18 | -
TGTGCCAGCAGCTTAGTGTCCCAAGCGGGAAACAATGAGCAGTTCTTC | CASSLVSQAGNNEQFF | TRBJ2-1 | - | TRBV11-3 | TRBD2
TGTGCCAGCAGTCCCTTGACTAGAGGTACCGGGGAGCTGTTTTTT | CASSPLTRGTGELFF | TRBJ2-2 | - | TRBV6-5 | -
TGCGCCAGCAGCCCCGGACTAGCGGGAGGCGTCGATACGCAGTATTTT | CASSPGLAGGVDTQYF | TRBJ2-3 | - | TRBV4-1 | TRBD2
TGTGCCAGCAGTTCTGACGGCTCCGGGGGGAGCCAGTACTTC | CASSSDGSGGSQYF | TRBJ2-5 | - | TRBV11-1 | TRBD2
TGTGCCAGCAGACAGGGCTTGAACACTGAAGCTTTCTTT | CASRQGLNTEAFF | TRBJ1-1 | - | TRBV7-2 | -
TGTGCCGGAGAGGGAGGGAGCCCCGGGGAGCTGTTTTTT | CAGEGGSPGELFF | TRBJ2-2 | few | TRBV7-9 | TRBD2
TGTGCCACCAGTGATTTAAGTGGGAGCGGGACCGGGGAGCTGTTTTTT | CATSDLSGSGTGELFF | TRBJ2-2 | - | TRBV24-1 | -
TGTGCCAGCAGCGTAGGCATAGCGGGGGCCTCCTACGAGCAGTACTTC | CASSVGIAGASYEQYF | TRBJ2-7 | - | TRBV9 | TRBD2
TGTGCCAGCAGTTTATATCCAGGTTCCTCCTACAATGAGCAGTTCTTC | CASSLYPGSSYNEQFF | TRBJ2-1 | once | TRBV27 | -
TGTGCCAGCAGCCCGGAGGGTAGCTCCTATAATTCACCCCTCCACTTT | CASSPEGSSYNSPLHF | TRBJ1-6 | - | TRBV7-8 | -
TGTGCCAGCAGCTTGTACTCCGCGCAAGAGACCCAGTACTTC | CASSLYSAQETQYF | TRBJ2-5 | - | TRBV7-2 | -
TGTGCCAGCAGCCCAAAGTTGGGGGGGTCTTTTCTCACCGGGGAGCTGTTTTTT | CASSPKLGGSFLTGELFF | TRBJ2-2 | - | TRBV3-1/TRBV3-2 | TRBD2
TGCGCCAGCAGCTTGAAACAGGGAATCTCCTACGAGCAGTACTTC | CASSLKQGISYEQYF | TRBJ2-7 | - | TRBV5-1 | -
TGTGCCAGCAGCTTAGGGCCGGCGGCTGGCGAGCAGTACTTC | CASSLGPAAGEQYF | TRBJ2-7 | - | TRBV7-2 | -
TGTGCCAGCAGTAATCAGGGCTTAGCGGGAGCCTACGAGCAGTACTTC | CASSNQGLAGAYEQYF | TRBJ2-7 | - | TRBV3-1/TRBV3-2 | TRBD2
TGTGCCAGCAACCAAGCGGGAGGGCCAGGCACCGGGGAGCTGTTTTTT | CASNQAGGPGTGELFF | TRBJ2-2 | - | TRBV5-4 | TRBD2
TGTGCCTGGACTCCGGGACTAGCGGGGCTCAATGAGCAGTTCTTC | CAWTPGLAGLNEQFF | TRBJ2-1 | - | TRBV30 | TRBD2
TGTGCCAGCAGCCCTCTAGCGGGACTAACCTACGAGCAGTACTTC | CASSPLAGLTYEQYF | TRBJ2-7 | - | TRBV7-9 | TRBD2
TGTGCCAGCAGTAGATCGGGACTGAACTATGGCTACACCTTC | CASSRSGLNYGYTF | TRBJ1-2 | - | TRBV6-5 | -
TGTGCCAGCTCACCAAGACAGGGCCAACTTACCTACAATGAGCAGTTCTTC | CASSPRQGQLTYNEQFF | TRBJ2-1 | - | TRBV18 | TRBD1
TGTGCCAGCTCACCACAGCCAGGAGGGTATGGCTACACCTTC | CASSPQPGGYGYTF | TRBJ1-2 | few | TRBV18 | -
TGTGCCAGCAGTTTACCTTCAGGACTAGCGGGCACAGATACGCAGTATTTT | CASSLPSGLAGTDTQYF | TRBJ2-3 | - | TRBV28 | TRBD2
TGTGCCAGCTCATCAGGGGGCCAGGGGGCCAACGTCCTGACTTTC | CASSSGGQGANVLTF | TRBJ2-6 | few | TRBV18 | TRBD1
TGTGCCAGCAGCTCGACCAGGGCAGAAAAACTGTTTTTT | CASSSTRAEKLFF | TRBJ1-4 | - | TRBV3-1/TRBV3-2 | -
TGTGCCAGCAGTCCCTACAGGGGAAATACTGAAGCTTTCTTT | CASSPYRGNTEAFF | TRBJ1-1 | - | TRBV27 | TRBD1
TGTGCCAGCAGTGAACTAAGCGTTAGCTCCTACGAGCAGTACTTC | CASSELSVSSYEQYF | TRBJ2-7 | - | TRBV6-1 | -
TGTGCCTGGACCAGGGTCCAGAACACTGAAGCTTTCTTT | CAWTRVQNTEAFF | TRBJ1-1 | - | TRBV30 | -
TGTGCCAGTAGTGTTTACAGAGACTCTGGGGCCAACGTCCTGACTTTC | CASSVYRDSGANVLTF | TRBJ2-6 | - | TRBV19 | -